A single TCR beta chain is shown here with its context. Its antigen is not yet known. Base quality data are lacking; no much larger clone is found one base away. The meaning of the sample's time point label: pre-transplant. Unstimulated PBMCs, after thawing, were stained for CD3, CD4 and CD8 and then FACS-sorted into CD3+CD4+ and CD3+CD8+ populations. All 8 studied subjects were randomized to withdrawal of immunosuppression. The Qiagen DNeasy Blood and Tissue Kit was used to isolate genomic DNA. High-throughput TCRbeta CDR3 sequencing of frozen genomic DNA was performed by immunoSEQ, with PCR amplification, mapping, bias correction and internal controls included. Per the original workflow: Only productive rearrangements were retained, and each unique TCRbeta sequence was defined by its CDR3 nucleotide sequence together with its V and J gene. For a sequence to be called donor-reactive, it needed a frequency of at least 0.01% and at least 5-fold expansion in CFSE-low cells compared with unstimulated pre-transplant cells. To ensure at least 90% detection power, minimum frequency thresholds were set for each subject based on that subject's lowest-template unstimulated sample. Jensen-Shannon divergence between the top 1000 TCRbeta sequences post-transplant and pre-transplant was used to measure repertoire turnover. Changes in detection of donor-reactive sequences were assessed with two-sided Fisher's exact tests. The source is immuneACCESS, and TCRdb retained only in-frame sequences with V and J called. Part of the clones is not carried over; for the studies checked, unresolved V genes explain less than half of this, and the remainder is unexplained. V, J and clone size reflect that table, while D and trimming were determined from the DNA. The sample yields some 110,000 clones; 80% to 85% were counted once. 0.99% of the sample belongs to the ten largest clones.

CDR1 is given as SGHKS and CDR2 as YYEKEE, both from the germline V gene (reference sequence). Germline trimming amounts to 0 bases on V and 0 bases on J, with 14 as the count of junction bases outside the gene matches. From the cysteine through the phenylalanine, the CDR3 covers 19 amino acids. Left in the record is the CDR3 DNA by itself, 57 bases read in frame from the first base. These data are taken from a study of T cell clones after liver transplantation (dated by TCRdb to the late 2010s). In the study overall: Samples were obtained from ITN030ST, a randomized trial in which withdrawal of immunosuppression was attempted within 2 years of liver transplantation. Donor-reactive T cell clones were identified using TCRbeta sequencing after a pre-transplant mixed lymphocyte reaction and were then followed in post-transplant blood. Third party-reactive TCRbeta sequences from pre-transplant MLRs were also identified as an antigen-independent comparator for donor-reactive sequences. Of the eight recipients, three were HCV-positive, while the remaining recipients had been transplanted for non-autoimmune, non-viral indications. Subjects received no induction therapy and standard immunosuppression until randomization at 12-24 months post-transplant. To count as tolerant, a recipient had to stay completely off immunosuppression for at least one year without liver enzymes climbing beyond twice the upper limit of normal. Blood samples were collected pre-transplant, pre-randomization before withdrawal, and post-randomization after either complete withdrawal or failed withdrawal. Of the 8 liver transplant recipients making up the studied cohort, 3 were classified as tolerant and 5 as non-tolerant.

Summary of the overall study and its limitations: Donor-reactive sequences decreased more than third party-reactive sequences, which suggests partial antigen-specific deletion that was not related to withdrawal success. Without allograft tissue specimens, donor-reactive T cells may have migrated into the graft rather than being deleted. Low numbers of available donor cells limited the measurable donor-reactive repertoire in a couple of subjects. A significant post-transplant decrease in circulating donor-reactive CD4 TCRbeta sequences was observed in most of the 8 subjects, irrespective of tolerance or HCV status. Conclusions were preliminary, limited by small, heterogeneous patient numbers and non-standardized post-transplant time points. After accounting for repertoire turnover, donor-reactive detection was significantly reduced in 7 of 8 subjects for CD4 and 8 of 8 for CD8.

This chain is built from TRBV5-5 and TRBJ1-2; TRBD1 aligns with 7 central bases. This receptor was obtained from a human donor who received a liver transplant. The sample here was CD4+ T cells from blood, taken before liver transplant. The CDR3 reads as follows: CASSLEGQRRFTSNYGYTF. The DNA is TGTGCCAGCAGCTTGGAGGGACAGCGAAGATTTACCTCTAACTATGGCTACACCTTC.